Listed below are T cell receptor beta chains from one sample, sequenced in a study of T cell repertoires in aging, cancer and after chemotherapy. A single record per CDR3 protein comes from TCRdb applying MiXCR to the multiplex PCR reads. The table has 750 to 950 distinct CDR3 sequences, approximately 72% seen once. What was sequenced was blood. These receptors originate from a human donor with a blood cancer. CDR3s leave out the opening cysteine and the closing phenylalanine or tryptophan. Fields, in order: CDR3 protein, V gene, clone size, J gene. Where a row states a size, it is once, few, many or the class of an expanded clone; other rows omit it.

CDR3: ATSRDLGELF
V: TRBV15
size: NA
J: TRBJ2-2

CDR3: ASSTPGGVTGELF
V: TRBV7-9
size: few
J: TRBJ2-2

CDR3: AISGTGRQNQPQH
V: TRBV10-3
size: NA
J: TRBJ1-5

CDR3: ASSGSQGADTQY
V: TRBV7-9
size: NA
J: TRBJ2-3

CDR3: ASSRDTDTQY
V: TRBV5-1
size: NA
J: TRBJ2-3

CDR3: ASKKGYASPLEN
V: TRBV6-4
size: NA
J: TRBJ2-3

CDR3: ASSTQSLFMNTEAI
V: TRBV13
size: NA
J: TRBJ1-1

CDR3: ASSPSGTGLNTEAF
V: TRBV6-5
size: NA
J: TRBJ1-1

CDR3: AWHRPLDTEAF
V: TRBV30
size: NA
J: TRBJ1-1

CDR3: ATRSGASTDTQY
V: TRBV24-1
size: NA
J: TRBJ2-3

CDR3: ASRTSGESKNIQY
V: TRBV6-1
size: NA
J: TRBJ2-4

CDR3: AISVGSRTDTQY
V: TRBV10-3
size: NA
J: TRBJ2-3

CDR3: SVGGALNREQF
V: TRBV29-1
size: NA
J: TRBJ2-1

CDR3: ASIGPRDVAF
V: TRBV12-3/TRBV12-4
size: NA
J: TRBJ1-1

CDR3: ASSLLSGGGDTQY
V: TRBV19
size: NA
J: TRBJ2-3

CDR3: ASSPLLLGTGELF
V: TRBV6-1
size: NA
J: TRBJ2-2

CDR3: SVGSGNRPQH
V: TRBV29-1
size: NA
J: TRBJ1-5

CDR3: AWTAQGPNSPLH
V: TRBV30
size: NA
J: TRBJ1-6

CDR3: ASSLRLAGGLNEQF
V: TRBV19
size: NA
J: TRBJ2-1

CDR3: ASSDSFRALNNEQF
V: TRBV6-4
size: NA
J: TRBJ2-1

CDR3: ASRTKRGGHRELF
V: TRBV6-2/TRBV6-3
size: NA
J: TRBJ2-2

CDR3: SARPGGLAGGFSYNEQF
V: TRBV20-1
size: NA
J: TRBJ2-1

CDR3: ASSVGQQETQY
V: TRBV6-1
size: hyperexpanded
J: TRBJ2-5

CDR3: ASSRGRDGELF
V: TRBV28
size: NA
J: TRBJ2-2

CDR3: ASSLGTEVNYGYT
V: TRBV5-4
size: hyperexpanded
J: TRBJ1-2

CDR3: ASSVHGSDGYT
V: TRBV6-1
size: NA
J: TRBJ1-2

CDR3: ASSQGLPQTYEQY
V: TRBV5-6
size: few
J: TRBJ2-7

CDR3: ASSIPGTANTGELF
V: TRBV6-2/TRBV6-3
size: NA
J: TRBJ2-2